This T cell receptor (beta chain) came from a study of patients and donors after allogeneic stem cell transplantation. This clonotype has a handful of counts. TCRdb reprocessed the RT-PCR reads with MiXCR, giving one entry per CDR3 protein. The repertoire holds 150,000 to 200,000 distinct CDR3 sequences, with roughly 40% as singletons. The CDR3 is 15 residues long. Germline V gives CDR1 DFQATT, CDR2 SNEGSKA (reference sequence). Trimming took off 0 bases at V and 6 bases at J, with 17 bases between the two ends. This chain uses TRBV20-1 with TRBJ1-1; a weak D match, TRBD1 (5 bases). This receptor was identified in a human donor who was either an allogeneic HSCT recipient or a stem cell or donor lymphocyte infusion donor (not recorded which). It is not recorded whose cells these are; they may come from a transplant donor. The sequencing sample was made of blood, either unsorted or a sorted T cell fraction (not recorded which). The DNA for the CDR3 is TGCAGTGCTAGAGATTGGAGGAAGGGGCGCGCTGAAGCTTTCTTT. Its translation is CSARDWRKGRAEAFF.